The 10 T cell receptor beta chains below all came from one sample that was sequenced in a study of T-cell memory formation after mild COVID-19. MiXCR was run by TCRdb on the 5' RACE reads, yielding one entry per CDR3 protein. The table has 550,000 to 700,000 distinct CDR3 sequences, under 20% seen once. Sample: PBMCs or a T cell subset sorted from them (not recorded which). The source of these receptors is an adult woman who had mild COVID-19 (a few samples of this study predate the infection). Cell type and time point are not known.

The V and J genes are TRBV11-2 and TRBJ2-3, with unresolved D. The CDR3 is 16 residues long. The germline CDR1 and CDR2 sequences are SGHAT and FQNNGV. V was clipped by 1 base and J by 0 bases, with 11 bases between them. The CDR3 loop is CASSLVSGASTDTQYF. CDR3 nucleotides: TGTGCCAGCAGCTTAGTTAGTGGAGCTAGCACAGATACGCAGTATTTT. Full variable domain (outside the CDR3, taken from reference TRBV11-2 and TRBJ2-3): EAGVAQSPRYKIIEKRQSVAFWCNPISGHATLYWYQQILGQGPKLLIQFQNNGVVDDSQLPKDRFSAERLKGVDSTLKIQPAKLEDSAVYLCASSLVSGASTDTQYFGPGTRLTVL.

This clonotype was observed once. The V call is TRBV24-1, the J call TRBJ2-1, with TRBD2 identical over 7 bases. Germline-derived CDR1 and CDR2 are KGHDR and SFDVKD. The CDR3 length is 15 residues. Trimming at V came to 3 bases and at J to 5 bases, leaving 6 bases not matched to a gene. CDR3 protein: CATSDGLAVDNEQFF. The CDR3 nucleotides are TGTGCCACCAGTGATGGGCTAGCGGTCGACAATGAGCAGTTCTTC.

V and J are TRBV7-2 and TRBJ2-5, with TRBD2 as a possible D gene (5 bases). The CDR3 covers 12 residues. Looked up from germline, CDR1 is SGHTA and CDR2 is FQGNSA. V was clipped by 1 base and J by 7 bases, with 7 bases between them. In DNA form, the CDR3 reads TGTGCCAGCAGCTTAGATCGGGGGACCCAGTACTTC. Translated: CASSLDRGTQYF.

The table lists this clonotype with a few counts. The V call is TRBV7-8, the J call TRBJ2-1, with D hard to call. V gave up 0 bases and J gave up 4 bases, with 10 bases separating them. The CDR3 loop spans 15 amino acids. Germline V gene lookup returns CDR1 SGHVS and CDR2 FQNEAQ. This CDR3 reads CASSLAGWAYNEQFF. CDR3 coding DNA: TGTGCCAGCAGCTTAGCAGGGTGGGCTTACAATGAGCAGTTCTTC.

The CDR3, as DNA: TGCGCCAGCAGCCAAGAACAGGGGGCGCGGACTGAAGCTTTCTTT. This sequence encodes CASSQEQGARTEAFF. The chain links TRBV4-1 to TRBJ1-1, with 9 bases matching TRBD1. After removal of 0 bases from V and 5 bases from J, the junction contained 4 bases not matched to a gene. The length of the CDR3 is 15 residues. CDR1 is MGHRA and CDR2 is YSYEKL in the germline V gene.

This CDR3 reads CASSPLQTGKETQYF. The CDR3 DNA reads as TGTGCCAGCTCACCACTCCAGACGGGAAAAGAGACCCAGTACTTC. J is TRBJ2-5 and V is TRBV18; D perhaps matches TRBD2 (5 bases). The CDR3 extends over 15 amino acids. Germline lookup yields CDR1 KGHSH and CDR2 LQKENI. Trimming took 1 base from V and 3 from J, leaving 12 bases between them.

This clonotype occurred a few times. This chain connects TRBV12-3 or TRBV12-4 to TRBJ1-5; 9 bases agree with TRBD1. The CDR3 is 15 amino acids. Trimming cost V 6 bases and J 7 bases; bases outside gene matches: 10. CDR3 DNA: TGTGCCAGCAGCCCACGGACAGGGGTGCGGCAGCCCCAGCATTTT. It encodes CASSPRTGVRQPQHF.

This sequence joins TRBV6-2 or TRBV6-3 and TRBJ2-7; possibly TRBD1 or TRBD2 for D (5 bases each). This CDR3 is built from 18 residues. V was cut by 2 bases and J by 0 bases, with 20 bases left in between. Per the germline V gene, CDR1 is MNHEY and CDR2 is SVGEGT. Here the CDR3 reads CASSYGPRGWGHSYEQYF. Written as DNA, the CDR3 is TGTGCCAGCAGTTACGGACCCCGAGGGTGGGGCCACTCCTACGAGCAGTACTTC.

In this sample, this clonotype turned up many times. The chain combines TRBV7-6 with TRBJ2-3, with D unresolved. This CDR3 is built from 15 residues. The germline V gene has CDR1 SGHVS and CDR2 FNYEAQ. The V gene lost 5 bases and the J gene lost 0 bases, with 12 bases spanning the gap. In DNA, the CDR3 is TGTGCCAGCAGCCTAGGTGTCTCTAGCACAGATACGCAGTATTTT. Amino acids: CASSLGVSSTDTQYF. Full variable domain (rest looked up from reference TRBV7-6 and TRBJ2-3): GAGVSQSPRYKVTKRGQDVALRCDPISGHVSLYWYRQALGQGPEFLTYFNYEAQQDKSGLPNDRFSAERPEGSISTLTIQRTEQRDSAMYRCASSLGVSSTDTQYFGPGTRLTVL.

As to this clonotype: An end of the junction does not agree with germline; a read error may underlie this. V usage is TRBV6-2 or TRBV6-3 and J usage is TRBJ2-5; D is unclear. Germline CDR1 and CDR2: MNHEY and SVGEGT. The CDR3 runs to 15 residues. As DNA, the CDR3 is TGTGCCAGCATTTACGTGGGATTGGTCGGTGAGACCCAGTACTTC. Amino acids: CASIYVGLVGETQYF.